The 22 T cell receptor beta chains given below trace back to one sample, sequenced in a study of identical twins. TCRdb re-called the 5' RACE reads through MiXCR, storing one row per CDR3 protein. The table lists roughly 470,000 distinct CDR3 sequences, over 11% of them singletons. These sequences were also reported in another study, on yellow fever vaccine responses in identical twins.

Source material: CD4+ T cells sorted from blood. These receptors came from a woman aged 18-29 years in good health.

V is TRBV28 and J is TRBJ2-1; the match to TRBD1 covers 8 bases. V was pared by 5 bases and J by 1 base, with 10 bases of the junction left unmatched. The CDR3 has 17 amino acids. From germline, CDR1 is MDHEN and CDR2 SYDVKM. The CDR3 sequence is CASSIQTGARSYNEQFF. CDR3 nucleotide sequence: TGTGCCAGCAGTATACAGACAGGGGCGCGGTCCTACAATGAGCAGTTCTTC. The full variable domain, its missing parts supplied by reference TRBV28 and TRBJ2-1, is DVKVTQSSRYLVKRTGEKVFLECVQDMDHENMFWYRQDPGLGLRLIYFSYDVKMKEKGDIPEGYSVSREKKERFSLILESASTNQTSMYLCASSIQTGARSYNEQFFGPGTRLTVL.

The CDR3 nucleotides are TGCAGTGCGCAGGGGGTGGGGGGCGAAACCGGGGAGCTGTTTTTT. Amino acids: CSAQGVGGETGELFF. The V gene is TRBV20-1, the J gene TRBJ2-2; D might be TRBD1 (7 bases). The CDR3 length is 15 residues. Trimming took 6 bases from V and 5 from J, leaving 19 bases between them. CDR1 and CDR2 (germline): DFQATT, SNEGSKA (reference sequence).

This clonotype turned up a few times. V is TRBV5-1 and J is TRBJ2-2; 8 positions match TRBD1. V lost 0 bases, J lost 1 base, and 2 bases stayed unmatched. Looked up from germline, CDR1 is SGHRS and CDR2 is YFSETQ. CDR3 size: 16 residues. CDR3 protein: CASSLDGQGNTGELFF. As DNA, the CDR3 is TGCGCCAGCAGCTTGGATGGACAGGGGAACACCGGGGAGCTGTTTTTT. The full variable domain, completed using reference TRBV5-1 and TRBJ2-2, is KAGVTQTPRYLIKTRGQQVTLSCSPISGHRSVSWYQQTPGQGLQFLFEYFSETQRNKGNFPGRFSGRQFSNSRSEMNVSTLELGDSALYLCASSLDGQGNTGELFFGEGSRLTVL.

The chain carries TRBV20-1 and TRBJ2-7, with 9 bases fitting TRBD1. The CDR3 totals 14 residues. The germline V gene encodes CDR1 DFQATT and CDR2 SNEGSKA (reference sequence). J was trimmed by 9 bases and V by 1 base; bases with no gene match: 10. Here the CDR3 DNA reads TGCAGTGCTAGAGTCCCGGGACAGGGCGTTGGGCAGTACTTC. It yields the protein CSARVPGQGVGQYF.

The V gene is TRBV7-9, the J gene TRBJ2-3; perhaps TRBD2 as D (7 bases). The CDR3 has 15 amino acids. Germline CDR1 and CDR2: SEHNR and FQNEAQ (reference sequence). V was clipped by 7 bases and J by 3 bases, with 17 bases between them. CDR3 loop: CASTRAGAPTDTQYF. The CDR3 bases are TGTGCCAGCACTCGGGCGGGGGCGCCGACAGATACGCAGTATTTT. Using reference TRBV7-9 and TRBJ2-3 for the parts outside the CDR3, the full variable domain is DTGVSQNPRHKITKRGQNVTFRCDPISEHNRLYWYRQTLGQGPEFLTYFQNEAQLEKSRLLSDRFSAERPKGSFSTLEIQRTEQGDSAMYLCASTRAGAPTDTQYFGPGTRLTVL.

A remark on this clonotype: At one of its ends the junction is not consistent with the germline gene, which may arise from a read error. V and J are TRBV20-1 and TRBJ2-1; 10 nucleotides agree with TRBD2. The V gene's germline CDR1 is DFQATT and CDR2 SNEGSKA (reference sequence). The length of the CDR3 is 17 residues. The DNA of the CDR3 is TGCTGTGCTAGAGATTCTAGCGGGAGTTTAAGCTACAATGAGCAGTTCTTC. Translating it yields CCARDSSGSLSYNEQFF.

This chain joins TRBV28 and TRBJ1-5; D is possibly TRBD1 (5 bases). The germline V and J ends were trimmed by 10 bases and 13 bases, with 14 bases remaining between them. The CDR3 is 10 residues long. Germline V CDR1 and CDR2: MDHEN, SYDVKM. CDR3 DNA: TGTGCCACCGGGGGGGGGACGCAGCATTTT. Translation gives CATGGGTQHF.

The sample holds a few counts of this clonotype. The chain is built from TRBV7-8 and TRBJ2-7; 7 bases line up with TRBD2. Germline V gene lookup returns CDR1 SGHVS and CDR2 FQNEAQ. The ends lost 8 bases at V and 4 bases at J; junction bases unmatched: 8. The CDR3 runs 13 residues. The CDR3: CASGRDYLYEQYF. The DNA of the CDR3 is TGTGCCAGCGGCAGGGACTACCTATACGAGCAGTACTTC. The entire variable domain, with the rest obtained from reference TRBV7-8 and TRBJ2-7, is as follows: GAGVSQSPRYKVAKRGQDVALRCDPISGHVSLFWYQQALGQGPEFLTYFQNEAQLDKSGLPSDRFFAERPEGSVSTLKIQRTQQEDSAVYLCASGRDYLYEQYFGPGTRLTVT.

The J gene is TRBJ2-1, the V gene TRBV6-5, with 9 bases lining up with TRBD1. The germline CDR1 and CDR2 sequences are MNHEY and SVGAGI. The CDR3 totals 15 residues. Losses at the gene ends were 2 bases for V and 2 bases for J; bases not matched to a gene: 1. CDR3 nucleotides: TGTGCCAGCAGTTACCGGGACAGGGCCTACAATGAGCAGTTCTTC. The encoded protein is CASSYRDRAYNEQFF.

This clonotype was counted only a few times. This chain uses TRBV14 with TRBJ2-7; D unclear. V was pared by 1 base and J by 9 bases, with 13 bases between. CDR1 and CDR2 from the germline V gene are SGHDN and FVKESK. The CDR3 contains 13 residues. CDR3 DNA sequence: TGTGCCAGCAGCCAAGGTCAAGGCACTGGGCAGTACTTC. Residues: CASSQGQGTGQYF.

J is TRBJ2-5 and V is TRBV20-1, with D perhaps given as TRBD1 or TRBD2 (6 bases each). V was trimmed by 6 bases and J by 5 bases, leaving 16 bases between them. CDR3 size: 13 residues. In germline, CDR1 is DFQATT, CDR2 SNEGSKA (reference sequence). This chain's CDR3 is CSATPGAGETQYF. The CDR3 DNA is TGCAGTGCCACCCCGGGGGCCGGTGAGACCCAGTACTTC.

V and J are TRBV7-8 and TRBJ2-1; 9 bases are shared with TRBD2. The CDR3 sequence is 15 residues long. Germline loops: CDR1 SGHVS, CDR2 FQNEAQ. V dropped 4 bases and J dropped 8; count of bases not matched to a gene: 9. This CDR3 is CASSSSSGDLYEQFF. In nucleotides, the CDR3 is TGTGCCAGCAGCTCCTCTAGCGGGGACTTATATGAGCAGTTCTTC.

This clonotype was observed a few times. V usage is TRBV4-3 and J usage is TRBJ2-7; weak D call: TRBD2 (6 bases). The CDR3 runs 14 residues. V lost 2 bases and J lost 0, with 8 bases in between. CDR1 and CDR2 from the germline V gene are LGHNA and YSLEER. The CDR3 protein is CASSQTSPSYEQYF. For the CDR3, the DNA is TGCGCCAGCAGCCAAACTAGCCCCTCCTACGAGCAGTACTTC.

This rearrangement joins TRBV19 to TRBJ1-1; a weak D match, TRBD1 (5 bases). Germline V gives CDR1 LNHDA, CDR2 SQIVND (reference sequence). The V gene lost 6 bases and the J gene lost 1 base, with 18 bases spanning the gap. The CDR3 totals 16 residues. The CDR3 DNA follows: TGTGCCAGTAGCCGGGGAGGGGTCGGTTGGAACACTGAAGCTTTCTTT. Protein product: CASSRGGVGWNTEAFF.

Ten or more counts support this clonotype. The V gene is TRBV20-1, the J gene TRBJ2-1; 10 positions agree with TRBD1. Per germline, CDR1 DFQATT and CDR2 SNEGSKA (reference sequence). Losses at the gene ends were 5 bases for V and 7 bases for J; bases not matched to a gene: 8. The CDR3 consists of 14 residues. The CDR3 nucleotides are TGCAGTGCTGGCGGGGGGACAGGGGTGAATGAGCAGTTCTTC. Translated, it gives CSAGGGTGVNEQFF.

This clonotype was observed at least ten times. V usage is TRBV29-1 and J usage is TRBJ2-1; the match to TRBD2 covers 12 bases. CDR1 SQVTM and CDR2 ANQGSEA come from the germline V gene. The CDR3 has 14 amino acids. Trimming took 7 bases from V and 8 from J; bases not matched to a gene: 9. DNA for the CDR3: TGCAGCGCCACCGCTAGCGGGAGGGCCTATGAGCAGTTCTTC. This sequence encodes CSATASGRAYEQFF.

The V and J genes are TRBV18 and TRBJ2-1; D is possibly TRBD1 or TRBD2 (5 bases each). V shed 5 bases and J shed 3 bases, with 8 bases lying between them. From germline, CDR1 is KGHSH and CDR2 LQKENI. The CDR3 loop spans 13 amino acids. CDR3 residues: CASSGDLYNEQFF. The CDR3 DNA reads as TGTGCCAGCTCAGGGGACCTCTACAATGAGCAGTTCTTC.

This clonotype has only a few counts. This chain uses TRBV6-1 with TRBJ2-5; D may be TRBD1 (6 bases). The V gene's germline CDR1 is MNHNS and CDR2 SASEGT. Trimming took 7 bases from V and 3 from J, leaving 15 bases between them. There are 14 residues in the CDR3. The CDR3 nucleotides are TGTGCCAGCAAACCCACAGGGCTTGAAGAGACCCAGTACTTC. As protein: CASKPTGLEETQYF.

This clonotype was seen a handful of times. The chain is built from TRBV11-2 and TRBJ2-1; D may match TRBD1 or TRBD2 (6 bases each). CDR3 length: 15 amino acids. V lost 3 bases to trimming and J lost 6 bases, with 15 bases between them. Germline CDR1 and CDR2: SGHAT and FQNNGV. As DNA, the CDR3 is TGTGCCAGCAGCTTTAGGAGGGGGGCCCCCAATGAGCAGTTCTTC. This codes for CASSFRRGAPNEQFF. The full variable domain, in which reference TRBV11-2 and TRBJ2-1 provide the parts outside the CDR3, is EAGVAQSPRYKIIEKRQSVAFWCNPISGHATLYWYQQILGQGPKLLIQFQNNGVVDDSQLPKDRFSAERLKGVDSTLKIQPAKLEDSAVYLCASSFRRGAPNEQFFGPGTRLTVL.

The rearrangement joins TRBV7-2 to TRBJ2-7; TRBD1 might be the D (6 bases). The CDR3 has 13 residues. The V gene's germline CDR1 is SGHTA and CDR2 FQGNSA. The ends were cut back, 5 bases at V and 3 bases at J, with 11 bases in the middle. CDR3 loop: CASSERGGYEQYF. The CDR3 nucleotides read TGTGCCAGCAGCGAGCGAGGGGGCTACGAGCAGTACTTC.

The chain couples TRBV7-8 to TRBJ2-1; 10 bases are a match to TRBD2. Trimming removed 5 bases from V and 0 bases from J; junction bases left unmatched: 7. The length of the CDR3 is 17 residues. Germline V gene sequence: CDR1 SGHVS, CDR2 FQNEAQ. In DNA, the CDR3 is TGTGCCAGCAGCGCTTGGGCTAGCGGGAGCTCCTACAATGAGCAGTTCTTC. Encoded protein: CASSAWASGSSYNEQFF.

The chain carries TRBV9 and TRBJ2-1, with 10 bases fitting TRBD2. Germline trimming cut 3 bases from V and 4 bases from J; bases unmatched to any gene: 4. Germline CDR1 SGDLS, CDR2 YYNGEE. CDR3 size: 15 residues. The chain's CDR3 is CASSGGLAVYNEQFF. Here the CDR3 DNA reads TGTGCCAGCAGCGGAGGACTAGCGGTGTACAATGAGCAGTTCTTC. Complete variable domain (other parts from reference TRBV9 and TRBJ2-1): DSGVTQTPKHLITATGQRVTLRCSPRSGDLSVYWYQQSLDQGLQFLIQYYNGEERAKGNILERFSAQQFPDLHSELNLSSLELGDSALYFCASSGGLAVYNEQFFGPGTRLTVL.